These 23 T cell receptor beta chains were all obtained from the same sample, sequenced in a study of T cell repertoires in cytomegalovirus infection. MiXCR, applied by TCRdb to the reads, yields one record per CDR3 protein. The sample shows approximately 170,000 distinct CDR3 sequences, roughly 17% of them seen only once. Sample: CD8+ T cells from PBMCs. These receptors all stem from a human donor in good health (CMV status not recorded). Some clones in this sample may be carry-over from other donors' samples.

This sequence joins TRBV7-6 and TRBJ2-2; the D gene is possibly TRBD1 (5 bases). V was shortened by 1 base and J by 2 bases, with 14 bases between the two germline ends. CDR1 is SGHVS, CDR2 FNYEAQ, per germline. The CDR3 is 17 amino acids. CDR3 protein: CASSLGSSGPNTGELFF. CDR3 in DNA: TGTGCCAGCAGCTTAGGCTCCTCAGGGCCCAACACCGGGGAGCTGTTTTTT.

The chain is built from TRBV7-8 and TRBJ1-5, with TRBD1 matching over 10 bases. Germline assignment: CDR1 SGHVS and CDR2 FQNEAQ. The CDR3 is made up of 15 amino acids. V was clipped by 0 bases and J by 7 bases; unmatched bases: 3. CDR3 in DNA: TGTGCCAGCAGCTTAGCGGGACAGGGGAGCCAGCCCCAGCATTTT. Protein sequence: CASSLAGQGSQPQHF.

This clonotype came up many times. The chain employs TRBV7-8 and TRBJ2-3, with D unresolved. CDR1 and CDR2 (germline): SGHVS, FQNEAQ. V shed 1 base and J shed 6 bases, with 11 bases lying between them. This CDR3 is 14 amino acids long. The CDR3 nucleotides read TGTGCCAGCAGCTTAGTCAGTAAGGTCGATACGCAGTATTTT. Its translation: CASSLVSKVDTQYF.

The rearrangement joins TRBV7-9 to TRBJ1-1; D ambiguous. In germline, CDR1 is SEHNR, CDR2 FQNEAQ (reference sequence). The length of the CDR3 is 11 residues. Deletions cut 8 bases from V and 1 base from J, with 5 bases between. The CDR3 is CASRGNTEAFF. The CDR3 DNA follows: TGTGCCAGCCGCGGGAACACTGAAGCTTTCTTT.

V and J are TRBV7-2 and TRBJ2-7; D unclear. Germline V gene lookup returns CDR1 SGHTA and CDR2 FQGNSA. Between the trimmed V and J ends, which lost 4 bases and 4 bases, there was a span of 11 bases. This CDR3 comprises 13 residues. This CDR3 is CASSSELAYEQYF. The DNA for the CDR3 is TGTGCCAGCAGCTCCGAGTTAGCTTACGAGCAGTACTTC. Combining the CDR3 with reference TRBV7-2 and TRBJ2-7 gives the whole variable domain GAGVSQSPSNKVTEKGKDVELRCDPISGHTALYWYRQSLGQGLEFLIYFQGNSAPDKSGLPSDRFSAERTGGSVSTLTIQRTQQEDSAVYLCASSSELAYEQYFGPGTRLTVT.

The chain employs TRBV7-8 and TRBJ2-2; TRBD2 might be the D (5 bases). Germline CDR1 and CDR2: SGHVS and FQNEAQ. V shed 1 base and J shed 9 bases, with 15 bases lying between them. The CDR3 spans 15 residues. The CDR3 coding sequence is TGTGCCAGCAGCTTAGGAGCGCGGGTGGCACGGGAGCTGTTTTTT. Its protein is CASSLGARVARELFF.

The chain couples TRBV14 to TRBJ2-5, with D possibly being TRBD2 (6 bases). CDR1 and CDR2 (germline): SGHDN, FVKESK. Trimming cost V 4 bases and J 5 bases, with 17 bases left between them. The CDR3 has 15 residues. The CDR3 sequence: CASSPSRDIGETQYF. The CDR3 nucleotides read TGTGCCAGCAGCCCGTCGCGGGATATTGGGGAGACCCAGTACTTC.

V is TRBV7-2 and J is TRBJ1-1, with D perhaps matching TRBD1 (5 bases). The V end lost 3 bases, the J end lost 0 bases, and 8 bases lay between the germline ends. Germline assignment: CDR1 SGHTA and CDR2 FQGNSA. The CDR3 contains 14 residues. CDR3 DNA sequence: TGTGCCAGCAGCTTTTCCAGGGTGAACACTGAAGCTTTCTTT. This translates into CASSFSRVNTEAFF.

The V and J genes are TRBV6-6 and TRBJ1-5, with a tentative D call TRBD1 (6 bases). Germline CDR1 is MNHNY and CDR2 is SVGAGI (reference sequence). This CDR3 is built from 19 residues. The ends were cut back, 0 bases at V and 1 base at J, with 19 bases in the middle. CDR3 coding DNA: TGTGCCAGCAGTTACTCGACCCAGGAGGGGGGCATAAGCAATCAGCCCCAGCATTTT. Its protein product is CASSYSTQEGGISNQPQHF.

This clonotype occurred a few times. V and J are TRBV15 and TRBJ2-5; D unresolved. The CDR3 extends over 17 amino acids. CDR1 and CDR2 from the germline V gene are LNHNV and YYDKDF (reference sequence). Trimming removed 0 bases from V and 5 bases from J, with 19 bases in between. CDR3 region: CATSRDRIVRFGETQYF. The CDR3 DNA is TGTGCCACCAGCAGAGATCGAATAGTGCGGTTTGGTGAGACCCAGTACTTC. The variable domain in full, completed from reference TRBV15 and TRBJ2-5, reads DAMVIQNPRYQVTQFGKPVTLSCSQTLNHNVMYWYQQKSSQAPKLLFHYYDKDFNNEADTPDNFQSRRPNTSFCFLDIRSPGLGDTAMYLCATSRDRIVRFGETQYFGPGTRLLVL.

This clonotype appeared many times. The genes are TRBV28 and TRBJ2-1, with D possibly matching TRBD2 (5 bases). The germline V gene has CDR1 MDHEN and CDR2 SYDVKM. The CDR3 has 17 residues. Deletions cut 3 bases from V and 0 bases from J, with 15 bases between. CDR3 loop: CASSFDPRGFSYNEQFF. The CDR3 DNA reads as TGTGCCAGCAGTTTCGATCCCCGGGGATTCTCCTACAATGAGCAGTTCTTC.

The rearrangement joins TRBV27 to TRBJ1-5; tentative D call: TRBD1 (5 bases). The CDR3 is 14 residues long. Germline V lookup: CDR1 MNHEY, CDR2 SMNVEV (reference sequence). Trimming took off 2 bases at V and 4 bases at J, with 9 bases between the two ends. CDR3 sequence: CASSLGAANQPQHF. The CDR3 nucleotides read TGTGCCAGCAGTTTAGGGGCAGCTAATCAGCCCCAGCATTTT.

In its sample, this clonotype was seen many times. The chain combines TRBV7-6 with TRBJ2-7; perhaps TRBD1 as D (6 bases). Trimming cost V 0 bases and J 4 bases, with 13 bases left between them. The CDR3 extends over 15 amino acids. Germline V gene data show CDR1 as SGHVS and CDR2 as FNYEAQ. This CDR3 is CASSLAIAGVYEQYF. CDR3 nucleotides: TGTGCCAGCAGCTTAGCGATCGCAGGGGTTTACGAGCAGTACTTC.

The J gene is TRBJ2-1, the V gene TRBV28; no definite D call. Trimming shortened V by 3 bases and J by 9 bases, and 6 bases separated the two germline ends. CDR1 is MDHEN, CDR2 SYDVKM, per germline. The CDR3 covers 11 residues. The CDR3 loop reads CASSFGPEQFF. The DNA for the CDR3 is TGTGCCAGCAGTTTCGGTCCTGAGCAGTTCTTC.

The V and J genes are TRBV2 and TRBJ1-1, with D perhaps TRBD1 (5 bases). The length of the CDR3 is 11 residues. The ends were cut back, 8 bases at V and 5 bases at J, with 9 bases in the middle. Germline CDR1 and CDR2: SNHLY and FYNNEI. Written as DNA, the CDR3 is TGTGCCAGCCTTCGGGGGACTGAAGCTTTCTTT. Protein product: CASLRGTEAFF.

This clonotype turned up a few times. The chain joins TRBV7-9 to TRBJ1-1; possible D gene TRBD1, 5 bases. This CDR3 region has 14 residues. V lost 7 bases, J lost 1 base, and 13 bases lay in between. Germline V gene lookup returns CDR1 SEHNR and CDR2 FQNEAQ (reference sequence). The CDR3 spells CASIPRGENTEAFF. DNA of the CDR3: TGTGCCAGCATCCCCCGGGGGGAGAACACTGAAGCTTTCTTT.

This clonotype has just a few counts. This chain links TRBV9 with TRBJ2-1, with D possibly matching TRBD2 (6 bases). This CDR3 comprises 12 residues. Trimming took 4 bases from V and 9 from J, leaving 11 bases between them. Germline V gene lookup returns CDR1 SGDLS and CDR2 YYNGEE. This chain's CDR3 is CASSQWRGEQFF. The CDR3 coding sequence is TGTGCCAGCAGCCAATGGAGGGGTGAGCAGTTCTTC.

This clonotype was picked up a small number of times. A much more abundant neighbour one base away suggests this may be a read error. The chain carries TRBV11-2 and TRBJ2-1; no firm D call. The CDR3 runs 11 residues. Germline values: CDR1 SGHAT, CDR2 FQNNGV. V gave up 2 bases and J gave up 8 bases, with 4 bases separating them. CDR3 DNA: TGTGCCAGCAGCTTAAGTCATGAGCAGTTCTTC. Its protein is CASSLSHEQFF.

This clonotype has only a few counts. The V call is TRBV27, the J call TRBJ2-5; a possible D gene is TRBD2 (6 bases). From germline, CDR1 is MNHEY and CDR2 SMNVEV (reference sequence). Trimming took 0 bases from V and 5 from J, leaving 7 bases between them. The CDR3 covers 13 residues. CDR3 DNA: TGTGCCAGCAGTTTATCGGACTACGAGACCCAGTACTTC. It encodes CASSLSDYETQYF.

This clonotype was seen a handful of times. The gene calls are TRBV3-1 and TRBJ1-1; D remains unclear. Looked up from germline, CDR1 is LGHDT and CDR2 is YNNKEL (reference sequence). Trimming took 0 bases from V and 4 from J, leaving 12 bases between them. This CDR3 region has 15 residues. The CDR3 reads CASSQDQSGFTEAFF. For the CDR3, the DNA is TGTGCCAGCAGCCAAGATCAGTCCGGGTTCACTGAAGCTTTCTTT.

The chain joins TRBV11-2 to TRBJ2-7; D is ambiguous. This CDR3 comprises 12 residues. Germline V gene data show CDR1 as SGHAT and CDR2 as FQNNGV. Trimming took off 0 bases at V and 7 bases at J, with 7 bases between the two ends. As DNA, the CDR3 is TGTGCCAGCAGCTTAGACCGGCGGGAGCAGTACTTC. Amino acid sequence: CASSLDRREQYF.

This clonotype was counted a few times. CDR3 in amino acids: CASSSTGAPNSYEQYF. The CDR3 coding sequence is TGTGCCAGCAGTTCCACGGGGGCTCCTAACTCCTACGAGCAGTACTTC. The chain joins TRBV7-2 to TRBJ2-7; either TRBD1 or TRBD2 may fit D (6 bases each). Germline V CDR1 and CDR2: SGHTA, FQGNSA. Trimming removed 6 bases from V and 0 bases from J, with 18 bases in between. The CDR3 covers 16 residues. Supplemented by reference TRBV7-2 and TRBJ2-7, the full variable domain reads GAGVSQSPSNKVTEKGKDVELRCDPISGHTALYWYRQSLGQGLEFLIYFQGNSAPDKSGLPSDRFSAERTGGSVSTLTIQRTQQEDSAVYLCASSSTGAPNSYEQYFGPGTRLTVT.

This clonotype has more than one count but fewer than ten. The J gene is TRBJ2-5, the V gene TRBV19, with unresolved D. The CDR3 has 11 residues. Between the trimmed V and J ends, which lost 4 bases and 8 bases, there was a span of 8 bases. Germline lookup yields CDR1 LNHDA and CDR2 SQIVND (reference sequence). The CDR3 is CASSTTRTQYF. The CDR3 bases are TGTGCCAGTAGTACCACGAGAACCCAGTACTTC.